A single sample is the source of the 29 T cell receptor beta chains below, sequenced in a study of blood T cell repertoires in COVID-19. Assay: immunoSEQ multiplex PCR; the TCRdb copy retains only in-frame clones and omits some. Of some 260,000 clones in the sample, more than 60% are singletons; the top ten hold around 3.6%. Sequences were obtained from peripheral blood. Source of these receptors: a woman between 40 and 50 years old with active or convalescent COVID-19.

The J gene is TRBJ1-1, the V gene TRBV10-3; 10 bases align to TRBD1. This CDR3 has 18 residues. The V gene end was trimmed by 6 bases and the J gene end by 1 base; junction bases not matched to a gene: 14. CDR1 ENHRY and CDR2 SYGVKD come from the germline V gene. CDR3 sequence (DNA): TGTGCCATCAGCGGTCGGACAGGGGGAGCTTTGGCGAACACTGAAGCTTTCTTT. Translating gives CAISGRTGGALANTEAFF.

This clone appeared a single time. The chain recombines TRBV23-1 with TRBJ2-2; the D gene is possibly TRBD1 (5 bases). TRBV23-1 has ORF status, its function being uncertain. CDR3 length: 21 amino acids. V lost 2 bases and J lost 0, with 25 bases in between. The CDR3 loop is CASSQPPFRPRQDTNTGELFF. CDR3 bases: TGCGCCAGCAGTCAACCACCTTTCCGACCTCGCCAGGACACGAACACCGGGGAGCTGTTTTTT.

The rearrangement joins TRBV2 to TRBJ1-1; D gene ambiguous. CDR3 length: 14 residues. Germline-derived CDR1 and CDR2 are SNHLY and FYNNEI. V lost 2 bases to trimming and J lost 0 bases, with 7 bases between them. The CDR3 is CASSETQVNTEAFF. The CDR3 DNA reads TGTGCCAGCAGTGAAACACAAGTGAACACTGAAGCTTTCTTT.

The chain recombines TRBV15 with TRBJ1-5; tentatively, D is TRBD1 (6 bases). Trimming stripped 0 bases from V and 2 bases from J, with 17 bases between. This CDR3 is 18 amino acids long. Germline V gene sequence: CDR1 LNHNV, CDR2 YYDKDF (reference sequence). CDR3 sequence (DNA): TGTGCCACCAGCAGAGATTATAAGGACAGCTGGGGCAATCAGCCCCAGCATTTT. Residues: CATSRDYKDSWGNQPQHF.

CDR3 region: CAISPGQGIVYEQYF. The CDR3 DNA reads TGTGCCATCAGTCCGGGACAGGGCATCGTCTACGAGCAGTACTTC. This rearrangement joins TRBV10-3 to TRBJ2-7, with 9 bases aligning to TRBD1. CDR1 is ENHRY, CDR2 SYGVKD, per germline. CDR3 size: 15 residues. V gave up 5 bases and J gave up 3 bases; unmatched junction bases: 8.

CDR3 in DNA: TGTGCCAGCAGCCCCATGGACAGGGGTACCACTGAAGCTTTCTTT. It translates to CASSPMDRGTTEAFF. The rearrangement links TRBV5-6 to TRBJ1-1, with 9 positions matching TRBD1. Losses at the gene ends were 4 bases for V and 4 bases for J; bases not matched to a gene: 8. Per the germline V gene, CDR1 is SGHDT and CDR2 is YYEEEE. This CDR3 has 15 amino acids. The full variable domain, in which reference TRBV5-6 and TRBJ1-1 provide the parts outside the CDR3, is DAGVTQSPTHLIKTRGQQVTLRCSPKSGHDTVSWYQQALGQGPQFIFQYYEEEERQRGNFPDRFSGHQFPNYSSELNVNALLLGDSALYLCASSPMDRGTTEAFFGQGTRLTVV.

This sequence joins TRBV11-2 and TRBJ1-2; a possible D gene is TRBD1 (6 bases). Trimming removed 1 base from V and 6 bases from J, with 18 bases in between. CDR1 is SGHAT and CDR2 is FQNNGV in the germline V gene. This CDR3 has 16 amino acids. This CDR3 reads CASSLVPRGARNGYTF. For the CDR3, the DNA is TGTGCCAGCAGCTTAGTCCCTCGGGGGGCTCGAAATGGCTACACCTTC.

The sample holds one count of this clone. This rearrangement joins TRBV14 to TRBJ2-1; 8 bases map to TRBD2. The V gene's germline CDR1 is SGHDN and CDR2 FVKESK. Trimming at V came to 4 bases and at J to 6 bases, leaving 8 bases not matched to a gene. The CDR3 is 15 amino acids. Here the CDR3 reads CASSLPKSGGNEQFF. In nucleotides, the CDR3 is TGTGCCAGCAGCCTGCCCAAAAGCGGGGGCAATGAGCAGTTCTTC.

The chain employs TRBV5-1 and TRBJ2-7; TRBD1 matches 9 bases. Trimming at V came to 3 bases and at J to 0 bases, leaving 1 base not matched to a gene. Germline V lookup: CDR1 SGHRS, CDR2 YFSETQ. This CDR3 has 14 residues. The CDR3 DNA is TGCGCCAGCAGCTCGACAGGGGGCTCCTACGAGCAGTACTTC. Encoded protein: CASSSTGGSYEQYF.

This sequence joins TRBV11-2 and TRBJ2-7; TRBD1 might be the D (6 bases). V dropped 2 bases and J dropped 4 bases, with 9 bases sitting between them. The germline V gene has CDR1 SGHAT and CDR2 FQNNGV. The CDR3 contains 13 residues. The CDR3 is CASSLNRDYEQYV. The CDR3 DNA is TGTGCCAGCAGCTTAAACAGGGATTACGAGCAGTACGTC.

This chain uses TRBV18 with TRBJ2-6, with unresolved D. CDR1 and CDR2 from the germline V gene are KGHSH and LQKENI. This CDR3 comprises 14 residues. Trimming stripped 4 bases from V and 1 base from J, with 5 bases between. The CDR3 is CASSQRSGANVLTF. The CDR3 DNA reads TGTGCCAGCTCACAGCGTTCTGGGGCCAACGTCCTGACTTTC.

J is TRBJ2-5 and V is TRBV4-2; 15 positions agree with TRBD2. CDR1 is LGHNA and CDR2 is YNFKEQ in the germline V gene. The CDR3 is 17 amino acids. Unmatched junction bases numbered 3, after V lost 2 bases and J lost 2 bases. Here the CDR3 reads CASSQYGLAGGQETQYF. For the CDR3, the DNA is TGTGCCAGCAGCCAATACGGACTAGCGGGGGGGCAAGAGACCCAGTACTTC.

CDR3 coding DNA: TGTGCCAGCAGCCAAGACTACAGGGGGCACGAGCAGTACTTC. As protein: CASSQDYRGHEQYF. This rearrangement joins TRBV14 to TRBJ2-7; TRBD1 aligns across 9 bases. Germline lookup yields CDR1 SGHDN and CDR2 FVKESK. The CDR3 loop spans 14 amino acids. The V gene end was trimmed by 0 bases and the J gene end by 5 bases; junction bases not matched to a gene: 2.

The chain couples TRBV5-1 to TRBJ1-2, with D possibly being TRBD1 (5 bases). V was clipped by 0 bases and J by 1 base, with 16 bases between them. CDR3 length: 17 residues. The germline CDR1 and CDR2 sequences are SGHRS and YFSETQ. CDR3 sequence: CASSLDGQRPFNYGYTF. DNA for the CDR3: TGCGCCAGCAGCTTGGATGGACAAAGACCTTTTAACTATGGCTACACCTTC. Full variable domain (outside the CDR3, taken from reference TRBV5-1 and TRBJ1-2): KAGVTQTPRYLIKTRGQQVTLSCSPISGHRSVSWYQQTPGQGLQFLFEYFSETQRNKGNFPGRFSGRQFSNSRSEMNVSTLELGDSALYLCASSLDGQRPFNYGYTFGSGTRLTVV.

This clone occurred a few times. The chain links TRBV6-4 to TRBJ2-7; 7 bases fit TRBD2. Germline V gives CDR1 MRHNA, CDR2 SNTAGT. The V gene end was trimmed by 6 bases and the J gene end by 7 bases; junction bases not matched to a gene: 15. There are 15 residues in the CDR3. The CDR3 nucleotides are TGTGCCAGCAGGGGAGCGAAGACAGCGGGGCGAGAGCAGTACTTC. This gives the protein CASRGAKTAGREQYF.

This chain uses TRBV27 with TRBJ2-7; D not resolved. V shed 3 bases and J shed 3 bases, with 9 bases lying between them. The length of the CDR3 is 13 residues. CDR1 is MNHEY, CDR2 SMNVEV, per germline (reference sequence). The CDR3, as DNA: TGTGCCAGCAGTTTTCGGTCCGGCTACGAGCAGTACGTC. It yields the protein CASSFRSGYEQYV.

This chain joins TRBV19 and TRBJ2-1, with TRBD2 matching 10 bases. The CDR3 totals 14 residues. Unmatched junction bases numbered 4, after V lost 8 bases and J lost 3 bases. Germline values: CDR1 LNHDA, CDR2 SQIVND (reference sequence). CDR3 residues: CASALAGVYNEQFF. The CDR3 DNA reads as TGTGCCAGTGCCCTAGCGGGAGTCTACAATGAGCAGTTCTTC.

The rearrangement links TRBV10-3 to TRBJ1-5, with D possibly matching TRBD1 (5 bases). V was trimmed by 4 bases and J by 1 base, leaving 8 bases between them. CDR1 ENHRY and CDR2 SYGVKD come from the germline V gene. The CDR3 has 14 residues. CDR3: CAISGAGSNQPQHF. CDR3 nucleotides: TGTGCCATCAGTGGTGCAGGGAGCAATCAGCCCCAGCATTTT.

V is TRBV7-9 and J is TRBJ2-2, with D possibly being TRBD2 (7 bases). The V and J ends lost 7 bases and 1 base respectively, with 22 bases between them. The CDR3 is 18 amino acids. CDR1 and CDR2 from the germline V gene are SEHNR and FQNEAQ (reference sequence). The CDR3 sequence is CASNTRGVGQRNTGELFF. Written as DNA, the CDR3 is TGTGCCAGCAACACCCGGGGGGTTGGACAGAGGAACACCGGGGAGCTGTTTTTT.

The chain links TRBV7-9 to TRBJ1-2, with TRBD1 matching over 9 bases. V lost 5 bases and J lost 7; bases outside the gene matches: 8. Per the germline V gene, CDR1 is SEHNR and CDR2 is FQNEAQ (reference sequence). This CDR3 is 14 amino acids long. This CDR3 is CASSQPGTGFGYTF. In DNA, the CDR3 is TGTGCCAGCAGCCAACCGGGGACAGGGTTTGGCTACACCTTC.

Worth noting for this clone: A much larger clonotype is one base distant, so this may be a read error. The J gene is TRBJ1-4, the V gene TRBV5-1; 9 nucleotides agree with TRBD1. V dropped 4 bases and J dropped 7; count of bases not matched to a gene: 5. The CDR3 extends over 14 amino acids. The V gene's germline CDR1 is SGHRS and CDR2 YFSETQ. In nucleotides, the CDR3 is TGCGCCAGCAGCGTGGGACAGGGAGGTGAAAAACTGTTTTTT. Translation gives CASSVGQGGEKLFF. The whole variable domain, filled in from reference TRBV5-1 and TRBJ1-4, reads KAGVTQTPRYLIKTRGQQVTLSCSPISGHRSVSWYQQTPGQGLQFLFEYFSETQRNKGNFPGRFSGRQFSNSRSEMNVSTLELGDSALYLCASSVGQGGEKLFFGSGTQLSVL.

This clone was counted only a few times. V is TRBV6-5 and J is TRBJ1-2; possible D gene TRBD1, 6 bases. Trimming removed 5 bases at V and 6 bases at J, with 19 bases between. The CDR3 sequence is 15 residues long. Germline lookup yields CDR1 MNHEY and CDR2 SVGAGI. The CDR3: CASSHRDKDRNGYTF. The CDR3 bases are TGTGCCAGCAGTCACCGGGACAAGGATAGGAATGGCTACACCTTC.

This clone was counted a few times. This chain links TRBV5-5 with TRBJ1-5; TRBD1 matches at 8 bases. In germline, CDR1 is SGHKS, CDR2 YYEKEE (reference sequence). V was clipped by 1 base and J by 4 bases; unmatched bases: 10. This CDR3 comprises 17 residues. CDR3 nucleotides: TGTGCCAGCAGCTTGAAGACAGGGGCGGCTGGAAATCAGCCCCAGCATTTT. Translating gives CASSLKTGAAGNQPQHF.

The chain uses TRBV5-1 and TRBJ2-5; the match to TRBD2 covers 13 bases. Trimming at V came to 2 bases and at J to 3 bases, leaving 4 bases not matched to a gene. Per germline, CDR1 SGHRS and CDR2 YFSETQ. The CDR3 length is 16 residues. The CDR3 DNA sequence: TGCGCCAGCAGCTTAACTAGCGGGGGGGCCGAAGAGACCCAGTACTTC. This codes for CASSLTSGGAEETQYF.

The J gene is TRBJ1-5, the V gene TRBV19, with a weak D call TRBD1 (5 bases). V shed 6 bases and J shed 2 bases, with 14 bases lying between them. Germline CDR1 reads LNHDA; CDR2 reads SQIVND (reference sequence). The CDR3 spans 15 residues. For the CDR3, the DNA is TGTGCCAGTAGGTCGGGGGGGGACGGCAATCAGCCCCAGCATTTT. It yields the protein CASRSGGDGNQPQHF.

This clone was counted only a few times. The genes are TRBV18 and TRBJ2-7, with 7 bases aligning to TRBD1. V lost 3 bases to trimming and J lost 3 bases; unmatched junction nucleotides: 2. This CDR3 spans 13 amino acids. Germline CDR1 is KGHSH and CDR2 is LQKENI. In DNA form, the CDR3 reads TGTGCCAGCTCACCGCAGGGGGTCTACGAGCAGTACTTC. Translated, it gives CASSPQGVYEQYF.

This clone was detected only a few times. This sequence joins TRBV9 and TRBJ1-3, with TRBD1 matching over 8 bases. With V trimmed by 3 bases and J by 4 bases, 6 bases remained unmatched. Germline V gene lookup returns CDR1 SGDLS and CDR2 YYNGEE. CDR3 length equals 15 residues. The CDR3 is CASSGDRGAGNTIYF. CDR3 nucleotide sequence: TGTGCCAGCAGCGGAGACAGGGGTGCAGGAAACACCATATATTTT.

The gene calls are TRBV21-1 and TRBJ1-1; TRBD1 is the table's D call, not checked against the DNA. TRBV21-1 is a listed pseudogene. The CDR3 length is 15 residues. Here the CDR3 DNA reads TGTGCCAGCAGCACTGGACAGTTTAAAAACACTGAAGCTTTCTTT. It codes for CASSTGQFKNTEAFF.

The chain couples TRBV11-1 to TRBJ2-5; D is perhaps TRBD1 (5 bases). This CDR3 has 15 amino acids. Germline V gives CDR1 SGHAT, CDR2 FQDESV (reference sequence). V was cut by 5 bases and J by 0 bases, with 13 bases left in between. This CDR3 is CASSHETEYQETQYF. The CDR3 DNA follows: TGTGCCAGCAGCCACGAGACAGAGTACCAAGAGACCCAGTACTTC.